These 2 T cell receptor beta chains originate from one sample sequenced in a study of beta chain features in type 1 diabetes. TCRB transcripts that were expressed got sequenced, as all of the isolated RNA had been reverse transcribed. TCRdb's copy holds only in-frame clones and misses some; the assay was immunoSEQ multiplex PCR. Altogether hundreds of thousands of clones are present, around 16% being singletons, with the ten largest covering about 0.086%. Sequencing was done on a sample of naive CD4+ T cells from blood. The receptors here all came from a man aged 18-30 years in good health.

The chain has TRBV5-4 and TRBJ2-1; D is ambiguous. Germline lookup yields CDR1 SGHNT and CDR2 YYREEE (reference sequence). This CDR3 region has 11 residues. The V gene lost 3 bases and the J gene lost 9 bases, with 7 bases spanning the gap. The CDR3 here is CASSWVSEQFF. The DNA of the CDR3 is TGTGCCAGCAGCTGGGTTAGTGAGCAGTTCTTC.

Only a few counts were recorded for this clone. The CDR3 sequence is CASSPNPRGQSEAFF. CDR3 bases: TGTGCCAGCAGCCCAAATCCAAGGGGGCAGTCTGAAGCTTTCTTT. V and J are TRBV7-9 and TRBJ1-1; 7 bases are a match to TRBD1. Per germline, CDR1 SEHNR and CDR2 FQNEAQ (reference sequence). V trimming: 5 bases; J trimming: 6 bases; junction bases outside the gene matches: 12. The CDR3 has 15 residues.